The 7 T cell receptor beta chains listed next were all sequenced from one sample in a study of beta chain features in type 1 diabetes. The isolated RNA, all of it, was reverse transcribed, so expressed TCRB transcripts were what got sequenced. The table came from immunoSEQ multiplex PCR; TCRdb's copy has only in-frame clones and leaves some out. The sample carries 350,000 to 450,000 clones, approximately 13% recorded once. Sequencing was performed on naive CD4+ T cells from blood. Receptors originate from a man aged 25 to 45 in good health.

This clone has only a few counts. The chain couples TRBV12-5 to TRBJ2-1, with 10 positions matching TRBD2. The CDR3 is 16 amino acids. Germline V gene sequence: CDR1 LGHNT, CDR2 FRNRAP. V shed 6 bases and J 1 base; nucleotides not matched to a gene: 6. CDR3 in amino acids: CASGRAGGKSYNEQFF. The CDR3 bases are TGTGCTAGTGGCCGAGCGGGAGGGAAGTCCTACAATGAGCAGTTCTTC.

In this sample, this clone turned up a few times. V gene TRBV2 combines with J gene TRBJ2-3; D might be TRBD1 (5 bases). V was cut by 5 bases and J by 10 bases, with 13 bases left in between. The germline V gene encodes CDR1 SNHLY and CDR2 FYNNEI. This CDR3 has 12 amino acids. CDR3 in amino acids: CASSQEDKSQYF. CDR3 in DNA: TGTGCCAGCAGTCAAGAGGACAAGTCGCAGTATTTT.

The J gene is TRBJ2-5, the V gene TRBV11-2; D tentatively fits TRBD1 or TRBD2 (5 bases each). The V end lost 3 bases, the J end lost 7 bases, and 12 bases lay between the germline ends. The CDR3 extends over 13 amino acids. In germline, CDR1 is SGHAT, CDR2 FQNNGV. The CDR3 DNA sequence: TGTGCCAGCAGCTTCGGTGGGGCGGGGACCCAGTACTTC. Residues: CASSFGGAGTQYF.

This clone was seen a few times. This chain connects TRBV5-4 to TRBJ2-3; possibly TRBD2 for D (5 bases). Germline CDR1 and CDR2: SGHNT and YYREEE (reference sequence). V lost 5 bases to trimming and J lost 2 bases, with 12 bases between them. CDR3 size: 14 residues. CDR3 residues: CASSRTGFTDTQYF. CDR3 DNA sequence: TGTGCCAGCAGTCGGACGGGATTCACAGATACGCAGTATTTT.

The chain employs TRBV5-1 and TRBJ2-3; possible D gene TRBD1, 6 bases. Between the trimmed V and J ends, which lost 5 bases and 1 base, there was a span of 17 bases. CDR3 length: 16 amino acids. CDR1 and CDR2 (germline): SGHRS, YFSETQ. CDR3 sequence reads: CASSPTSGTRTDTQYF. The CDR3 DNA is TGCGCCAGCAGTCCCACCTCCGGGACACGCACAGATACGCAGTATTTT. Based on the CDR3 plus reference TRBV5-1 and TRBJ2-3, the full variable domain is KAGVTQTPRYLIKTRGQQVTLSCSPISGHRSVSWYQQTPGQGLQFLFEYFSETQRNKGNFPGRFSGRQFSNSRSEMNVSTLELGDSALYLCASSPTSGTRTDTQYFGPGTRLTVL.

This clone appeared a few times. The chain recombines TRBV7-8 with TRBJ2-5; 11 bases fit TRBD2. This CDR3 comprises 17 residues. Trimming took 1 base from V and 8 from J; bases not matched to a gene: 12. Germline lookup yields CDR1 SGHVS and CDR2 FQNEAQ. CDR3 sequence: CASSLDASGRLRGTQYF. As DNA, the CDR3 is TGTGCCAGCAGCTTAGACGCTAGCGGGAGGCTGCGGGGCACCCAGTACTTC.

The chain uses TRBV27 and TRBJ2-7; no reliable D call. Germline assignment: CDR1 MNHEY and CDR2 SMNVEV (reference sequence). V gave up 7 bases and J gave up 1 base, with 11 bases separating them. The CDR3 contains 13 residues. The CDR3 reads CASTTLGSYEQYF. CDR3 nucleotides: TGTGCCAGCACTACTTTGGGATCCTACGAGCAGTACTTC.